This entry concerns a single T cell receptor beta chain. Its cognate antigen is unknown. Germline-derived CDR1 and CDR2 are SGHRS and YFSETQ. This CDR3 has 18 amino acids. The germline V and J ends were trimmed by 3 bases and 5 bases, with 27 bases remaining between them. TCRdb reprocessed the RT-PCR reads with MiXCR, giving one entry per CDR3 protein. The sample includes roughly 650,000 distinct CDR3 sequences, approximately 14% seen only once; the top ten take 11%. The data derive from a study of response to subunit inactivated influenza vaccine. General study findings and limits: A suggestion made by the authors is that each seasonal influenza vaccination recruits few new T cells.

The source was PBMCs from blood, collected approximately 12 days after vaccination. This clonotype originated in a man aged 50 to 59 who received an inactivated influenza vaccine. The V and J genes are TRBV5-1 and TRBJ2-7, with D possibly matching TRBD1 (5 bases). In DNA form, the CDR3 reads TGCGCCAGCAGCTCCAGGGAAGCCGGGCCCACGTCCCACCACGAGCAGTACTTC. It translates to CASSSREAGPTSHHEQYF.